What follows are 28 T cell receptor beta chains derived from one specimen sequenced in a study of blood T cell repertoires in COVID-19. Data came from immunoSEQ multiplex PCR; TCRdb stores just in-frame clones and leaves some out. The sample has about 140,000 clones, 65% to 85% seen once. Sequencing was carried out using peripheral blood. Receptors were obtained from a man aged 25-40 years with COVID-19, enrolled during active disease.

The J gene is TRBJ2-3, the V gene TRBV5-4; TRBD2 aligns across 9 bases. The CDR3 length is 15 residues. Germline trimming cut 5 bases from V and 3 bases from J; bases unmatched to any gene: 7. CDR1 and CDR2 (germline): SGHNT, YYREEE (reference sequence). The DNA of the CDR3 is TGTGCCAGCAGAGGGGCGGGAGGGAGAACAGATACGCAGTATTTT. Encoded protein: CASRGAGGRTDTQYF.

The V call is TRBV2, the J call TRBJ1-6; TRBD1 agrees at 8 bases. Germline CDR1 SNHLY, CDR2 FYNNEI. This CDR3 contains 16 residues. V lost 9 bases, J lost 8 bases, and 15 bases stayed unmatched. CDR3 DNA sequence: TGTGCCAGTCAGGAAATCGGGACAGGAGAAGATTCACCCCTCCACTTT. This translates into CASQEIGTGEDSPLHF.

The V gene is TRBV7-9, the J gene TRBJ2-3, with D unclear. Trimming stripped 3 bases from V and 0 bases from J, with 4 bases between. Germline V lookup: CDR1 SEHNR, CDR2 FQNEAQ (reference sequence). The CDR3 extends over 13 amino acids. CDR3 sequence: CASSFKSTDTQYF. Written as DNA, the CDR3 is TGTGCCAGCAGCTTTAAAAGCACAGATACGCAGTATTTT.

The chain links TRBV10-3 to TRBJ1-3; D not resolved. Trimming pared 11 bases from V and 0 bases from J, leaving 8 bases between. The germline V gene encodes CDR1 ENHRY and CDR2 SYGVKD. CDR3 length equals 12 residues. The CDR3 DNA reads as TGTGCCTCCCACAGCTCTGGAAACACCATATATTTT. Translating it yields CASHSSGNTIYF.

This sequence joins TRBV10-3 and TRBJ1-1, with TRBD1 identical over 10 bases. This CDR3 region has 15 residues. Germline V gene sequence: CDR1 ENHRY, CDR2 SYGVKD. J lost 0 bases, V lost 8 bases, and 6 bases had no gene match. CDR3 sequence: CAIGPTGGLNTEAFF. CDR3 DNA: TGTGCCATCGGACCGACAGGGGGCTTGAACACTGAAGCTTTCTTT.

This clone has a handful of counts. The rearrangement joins TRBV2 to TRBJ1-5; D call uncertain. The CDR3 is 14 amino acids. CDR1 and CDR2 from the germline V gene are SNHLY and FYNNEI. The ends were cut back, 4 bases at V and 3 bases at J, with 10 bases in the middle. CDR3 residues: CASSGQRNNQPQHF. For the CDR3, the DNA is TGTGCCAGCAGTGGTCAGAGGAACAATCAGCCCCAGCATTTT.

V gene TRBV28 combines with J gene TRBJ1-5; D call uncertain. Germline V lookup: CDR1 MDHEN, CDR2 SYDVKM. Trimming removed 2 bases at V and 0 bases at J, with 11 bases between. The length of the CDR3 is 16 residues. The CDR3 spells CASSLPSSNSNQPQHF. The CDR3 bases are TGTGCCAGCAGTTTACCTAGTTCGAATAGCAATCAGCCCCAGCATTTT.

This chain links TRBV6-5 with TRBJ2-7; 7 nucleotides align to TRBD2. This CDR3 has 15 amino acids. Germline CDR1 MNHEY, CDR2 SVGAGI. Germline trimming cut 7 bases from V and 5 bases from J; bases unmatched to any gene: 14. CDR3 in amino acids: CASTVERAGVNEQYF. CDR3 bases: TGTGCCAGCACGGTAGAACGGGCGGGAGTAAACGAGCAGTACTTC.

There are many counts of this clone. The chain is built from TRBV7-9 and TRBJ1-2; D is unclear. The CDR3 has 15 residues. Per the germline V gene, CDR1 is SEHNR and CDR2 is FQNEAQ (reference sequence). V was shortened by 3 bases and J by 6 bases, with 17 bases between the two germline ends. DNA of the CDR3: TGTGCCAGCAGCTTCCACGGTGAGGAGACGGATGGCTACACCTTC. Translating it yields CASSFHGEETDGYTF.

The chain employs TRBV20-1 and TRBJ2-1, with 12 bases aligning to TRBD2. Germline V lookup: CDR1 DFQATT, CDR2 SNEGSKA (reference sequence). The CDR3 has 14 amino acids. J lost 9 bases, V lost 3 bases, and 6 bases had no gene match. The CDR3 loop is CSASRLAGGTEQFF. The CDR3 DNA sequence: TGCAGTGCTAGTCGGCTAGCGGGAGGGACTGAGCAGTTCTTC.

The chain links TRBV5-3 to TRBJ2-7; weak D call: TRBD2 (6 bases). Being an ORF, TRBV5-3 has a function that is uncertain. The V end lost 3 bases, the J end lost 12 bases, and 13 bases lay between the germline ends. The CDR3 extends over 11 amino acids. In DNA form, the CDR3 reads TGTGCCAGAAGCTCACTAGCACCCCCGTACTTC. It translates to CARSSLAPPYF.

The chain couples TRBV11-3 to TRBJ2-3; TRBD2 matches at 7 bases. This CDR3 has 14 amino acids. From germline, CDR1 is SGHNT and CDR2 YENEEA. V gave up 2 bases and J gave up 1 base; unmatched junction bases: 0. CDR3 residues: CASSLSGGTDTQYF. Written as DNA, the CDR3 is TGTGCCAGCAGCTTAAGCGGGGGCACAGATACGCAGTATTTT.

V is TRBV9 and J is TRBJ1-6; 8 nucleotides align to TRBD1. V lost 5 bases, J lost 4 bases, and 5 bases stayed unmatched. The CDR3 contains 15 residues. In germline, CDR1 is SGDLS, CDR2 YYNGEE. Here the CDR3 DNA reads TGTGCCAGCAGGCCCGACAGGGGATATAATTCACCCCTCCACTTT. It specifies CASRPDRGYNSPLHF.

This chain links TRBV30 with TRBJ2-1; D is ambiguous. Per germline, CDR1 GTSNPN and CDR2 SVGIG (reference sequence). Trimming took off 1 base at V and 8 bases at J, with 15 bases between the two ends. The CDR3 contains 14 residues. The CDR3 loop is CAWSALTFGDEQFF. CDR3 nucleotides: TGTGCCTGGAGTGCCCTGACATTCGGCGATGAGCAGTTCTTC.

The rearrangement joins TRBV6-5 to TRBJ2-7, with 7 bases fitting TRBD1. Germline CDR1 reads MNHEY; CDR2 reads SVGAGI. The CDR3 runs 13 residues. Trimming removed 10 bases from V and 6 bases from J; junction bases left unmatched: 12. The CDR3 DNA reads as TGTGCCACGATAAGACAGGGTAAGCCCGAGCAGTACTTC. Its protein is CATIRQGKPEQYF.

The V and J genes are TRBV27 and TRBJ2-3, with 7 bases matching TRBD1. V dropped 3 bases and J dropped 0; count of bases not matched to a gene: 3. The CDR3 has 15 amino acids. Germline CDR1 and CDR2: MNHEY and SMNVEV (reference sequence). Written as DNA, the CDR3 is TGTGCCAGCAGTTTGAGGGGGCGGAGCACAGATACGCAGTATTTT. Encoded protein: CASSLRGRSTDTQYF.

The chain links TRBV5-4 to TRBJ2-1; D unresolved. Trimming took off 4 bases at V and 6 bases at J, with 17 bases between the two ends. CDR3 length: 15 amino acids. The germline V gene encodes CDR1 SGHNT and CDR2 YYREEE (reference sequence). The CDR3 bases are TGTGCCAGCAGCCTCGACTTGTCGCAAGGCAATGAGCAGTTCTTC. Amino acids: CASSLDLSQGNEQFF.

The chain has TRBV24-1 and TRBJ1-1; 9 nucleotides match TRBD1. Unmatched junction bases numbered 4, after V lost 4 bases and J lost 11 bases. Germline loops: CDR1 KGHDR, CDR2 SFDVKD. This CDR3 region has 12 residues. CDR3 protein: CATSDPGQGAFF. CDR3 in DNA: TGTGCCACCAGTGACCCCGGACAGGGGGCTTTCTTT.

The chain is built from TRBV5-1 and TRBJ1-1; 8 bases map to TRBD1. Unmatched junction bases numbered 9, after V lost 1 base and J lost 4 bases. This CDR3 contains 16 residues. Germline V gene sequence: CDR1 SGHRS, CDR2 YFSETQ. CDR3 sequence reads: CASSLTLSTGATEAFF. CDR3 DNA sequence: TGCGCCAGCAGCTTGACCCTTTCGACAGGGGCCACTGAAGCTTTCTTT.

The chain links TRBV6-6 to TRBJ1-3; D not resolved. V was cut by 7 bases and J by 4 bases, with 17 bases left in between. This CDR3 contains 15 residues. Germline CDR1 reads MNHNY; CDR2 reads SVGAGI (reference sequence). The CDR3: CASNYLEGAGNTIYF. CDR3 in DNA: TGTGCCAGCAACTATCTTGAGGGAGCGGGAAACACCATATATTTT.

In this sample, this clone turned up once. The chain couples TRBV24-1 to TRBJ2-2, with 7 bases matching TRBD2. J was trimmed by 7 bases and V by 4 bases; bases with no gene match: 8. CDR1 and CDR2 from the germline V gene are KGHDR and SFDVKD. The CDR3 extends over 15 amino acids. The CDR3: CATSDPGRGGGELFF. Written as DNA, the CDR3 is TGTGCCACCAGTGACCCAGGGAGGGGAGGCGGGGAGCTGTTTTTT.

The chain uses TRBV29-1 and TRBJ2-7; maybe TRBD1 (6 bases). With 4 bases removed from V and 2 bases from J, the gap between germline ends came to 12 bases. The CDR3 has 13 amino acids. The germline CDR1 and CDR2 sequences are SQVTM and ANQGSEA. The CDR3 DNA follows: TGCAGCGTTGCGACAGGAGATACCTACGAGCAGTACTTC. It translates to CSVATGDTYEQYF.

This chain uses TRBV30 with TRBJ2-5; 7 bases map to TRBD1. The junction had 12 bases not matched to a gene; V was cut back by 8 bases and J by 0 bases. The CDR3 runs 15 residues. CDR1 is GTSNPN and CDR2 is SVGIG in the germline V gene (reference sequence). Here the CDR3 DNA reads TGTGCCCCGACAGGGACGTGGAGGAACCAAGAGACCCAGTACTTC. It yields the protein CAPTGTWRNQETQYF.

This sequence joins TRBV7-9 and TRBJ1-1; TRBD1 is a possible D gene (5 bases). The ends were cut back, 4 bases at V and 6 bases at J, with 9 bases in the middle. This CDR3 is built from 12 residues. CDR1 and CDR2 from the germline V gene are SEHNR and FQNEAQ (reference sequence). The DNA for the CDR3 is TGTGCCAGCAGCTGGGGGGACGCTGAAGCTTTCTTT. Residues: CASSWGDAEAFF.

This clone was detected only once. The V gene is TRBV5-1, the J gene TRBJ1-1; D not certain. The CDR3 extends over 13 amino acids. CDR1 and CDR2 from the germline V gene are SGHRS and YFSETQ. V was shortened by 3 bases and J by 0 bases, with 6 bases between the two germline ends. The CDR3 DNA sequence: TGCGCCAGCAGCTCCTACTTGAACACTGAAGCTTTCTTT. It is translated as CASSSYLNTEAFF.

This sequence joins TRBV10-3 and TRBJ2-6, with TRBD2 as a possible D gene (6 bases). V lost 11 bases, J lost 0 bases, and 20 bases lay in between. Germline loops: CDR1 ENHRY, CDR2 SYGVKD. This CDR3 contains 17 residues. CDR3 in amino acids: CAARRGDQNSGANVLTF. The CDR3 nucleotides read TGTGCCGCCCGGAGGGGAGATCAAAACTCTGGGGCCAACGTCCTGACTTTC.

The chain employs TRBV27 and TRBJ2-3, with TRBD2 identical over 9 bases. V trimming: 8 bases; J trimming: 6 bases; junction bases outside the gene matches: 15. This CDR3 region has 16 residues. CDR1 and CDR2 from the germline V gene are MNHEY and SMNVEV (reference sequence). The CDR3 sequence is CASSPGDSGSGDTQYF. The CDR3 DNA sequence: TGTGCCAGCTCCCCAGGGGATAGCGGGAGTGGTGATACGCAGTATTTT.

The chain employs TRBV3-1 (or the pseudogene TRBV3-2) and TRBJ2-7, with 9 bases identical to TRBD2. In germline, CDR1 is LGHDT, CDR2 YNNKEL (reference sequence). The CDR3 consists of 15 residues. With 4 bases clipped from V and 2 bases from J, the junction kept 6 bases outside the gene matches. CDR3 residues: CASSLGTSRTYEQYF. As DNA, the CDR3 is TGTGCCAGCAGCCTTGGGACTAGCCGTACCTACGAGCAGTACTTC.